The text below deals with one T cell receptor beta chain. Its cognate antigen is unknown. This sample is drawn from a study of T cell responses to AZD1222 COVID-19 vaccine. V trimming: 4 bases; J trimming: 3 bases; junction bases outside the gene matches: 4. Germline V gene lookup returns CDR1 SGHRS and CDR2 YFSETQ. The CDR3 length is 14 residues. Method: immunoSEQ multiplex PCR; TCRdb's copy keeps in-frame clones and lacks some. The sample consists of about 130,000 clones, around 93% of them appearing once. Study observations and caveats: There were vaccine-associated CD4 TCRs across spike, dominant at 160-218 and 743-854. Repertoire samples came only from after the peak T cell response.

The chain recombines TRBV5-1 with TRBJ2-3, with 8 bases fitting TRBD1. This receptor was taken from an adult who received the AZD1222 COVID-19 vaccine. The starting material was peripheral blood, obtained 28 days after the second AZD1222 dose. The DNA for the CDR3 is TGCGCCAGCAGCCTGGGACAGGTAACAGATACGCAGTATTTT. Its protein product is CASSLGQVTDTQYF.